This TCR beta chain was observed in a study of STAT5B mutations in CD4+ large granular lymphocyte leukemia. Remarks on this clone: What it recognizes is unknown.

The CDR3 extends over 18 amino acids. V trimming: 1 base; J trimming: 3 bases; junction bases outside the gene matches: 10. CDR1 SGHTA and CDR2 FQGNSA come from the germline V gene. Original analysis: Lowest detectable productive clonotype frequency was 2.59 x 10-5. Repertoires were generated with immunoSEQ multiplex PCR, while TCRdb's copy carries only in-frame clones and drops some. That table supplies the V and J calls and clone size; D and trimming were determined from the DNA. The sample lists roughly 48,000 clones; 70% were seen once. Study results and caveats: Main leukemic clonotypes were patient-specific, but about 26% appeared at low frequency elsewhere. Top patient clones used TRBV06 genes more often: 8/27 versus 2/35 in controls.

The clonotype comes from a human donor in good health. The chain carries TRBV7-2 and TRBJ2-1; 9 bases fit TRBD2. Sequenced input: CD4+ T cells from blood buffy coats. In DNA, the CDR3 is TGTGCCAGCAGCTTAGAAAGCGGGGGGCTTACTTTCTACAATGAGCAGTTCTTC. Residues: CASSLESGGLTFYNEQFF. The full variable domain, with the rest looked up from reference TRBV7-2 and TRBJ2-1, is GAGVSQSPSNKVTEKGKDVELRCDPISGHTALYWYRQSLGQGLEFLIYFQGNSAPDKSGLPSDRFSAERTGGSVSTLTIQRTQQEDSAVYLCASSLESGGLTFYNEQFFGPGTRLTVL.